The next 2 T cell receptor beta chains were all read from a single sample in a study of T cell responses to AZD1222 COVID-19 vaccine. Libraries were prepared by immunoSEQ multiplex PCR; TCRdb keeps only in-frame clonotypes and omits some of them. The repertoire holds 150,000 to 200,000 clones, with almost 90% as singletons. The material sequenced was peripheral blood, taken on day 0 of AZD1222 vaccination. The receptor set was obtained from an adult in good health.

About this clone: This sample includes further DNA sequences coding for the same CDR3. The chain joins TRBV9 to TRBJ1-6; 9 bases agree with TRBD1. CDR1 is SGDLS, CDR2 YYNGEE, per germline. V lost 2 bases, J lost 7 bases, and 1 base stayed unmatched. This CDR3 comprises 14 residues. The CDR3 coding sequence is TGTGCCAGCAGCGTTGGACAGGGGAATTCACCCCTCCACTTT. Its protein product is CASSVGQGNSPLHF.

V and J are TRBV5-4 and TRBJ1-2; a possible D gene is TRBD1 (6 bases). The CDR3 covers 13 residues. CDR1 and CDR2 (germline): SGHNT, YYREEE (reference sequence). Trimming pared 1 base from V and 7 bases from J, leaving 11 bases between. This chain's CDR3 is CASSLRGLAGYTF. CDR3 nucleotides: TGTGCCAGCAGCTTGAGGGGGTTGGCTGGCTACACCTTC.